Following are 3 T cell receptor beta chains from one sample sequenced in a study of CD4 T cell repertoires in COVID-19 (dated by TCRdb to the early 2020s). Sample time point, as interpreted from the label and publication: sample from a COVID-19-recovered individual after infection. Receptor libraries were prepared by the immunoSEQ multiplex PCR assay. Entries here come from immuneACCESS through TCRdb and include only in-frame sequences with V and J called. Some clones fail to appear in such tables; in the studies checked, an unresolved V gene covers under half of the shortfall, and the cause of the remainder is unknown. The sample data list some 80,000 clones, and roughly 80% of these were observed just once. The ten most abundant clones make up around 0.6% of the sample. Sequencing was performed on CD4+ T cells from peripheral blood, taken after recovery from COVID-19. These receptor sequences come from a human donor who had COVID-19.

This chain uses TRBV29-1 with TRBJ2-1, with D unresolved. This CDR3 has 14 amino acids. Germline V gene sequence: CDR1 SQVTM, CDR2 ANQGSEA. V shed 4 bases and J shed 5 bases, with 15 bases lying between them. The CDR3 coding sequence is TGCAGCGTTGGAAGATCCAACACAAACAATGAGCAGTTCTTC. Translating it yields CSVGRSNTNNEQFF.

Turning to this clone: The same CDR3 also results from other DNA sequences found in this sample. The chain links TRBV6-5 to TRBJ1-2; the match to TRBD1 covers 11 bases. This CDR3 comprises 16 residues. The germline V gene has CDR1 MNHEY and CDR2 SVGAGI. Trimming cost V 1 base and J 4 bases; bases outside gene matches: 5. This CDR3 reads CASSYLRTGGGYGYTF. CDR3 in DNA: TGTGCCAGCAGTTACTTACGGACAGGGGGCGGCTATGGCTACACCTTC.

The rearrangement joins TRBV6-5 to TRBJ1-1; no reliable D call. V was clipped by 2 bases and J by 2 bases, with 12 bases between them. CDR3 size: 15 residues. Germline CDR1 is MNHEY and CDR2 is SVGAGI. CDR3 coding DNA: TGTGCCAGCAGTTACGGTAGGCATCGAAACACTGAAGCTTTCTTT. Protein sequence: CASSYGRHRNTEAFF.